This TCR beta chain was retrieved from a study of blood T cell repertoires in COVID-19. The repertoire was sequenced with immunoSEQ multiplex PCR; TCRdb's copy has only in-frame clones and lacks some. The sample lists about 82,000 clones, 80% to 90% occurring once. Germline values: CDR1 MGHDK, CDR2 SYGVNS. This CDR3 is 16 amino acids long. V dropped 8 bases and J dropped 2; count of bases not matched to a gene: 12. This clonotype was obtained from a woman aged 55-70 years with acute or convalescent COVID-19. V gene TRBV25-1 combines with J gene TRBJ2-7, with 10 bases matching TRBD2. Sequencing input: peripheral blood. The CDR3 reads CASRRSGGGQTYEQYF. The CDR3 DNA is TGTGCCAGCCGGAGAAGCGGGGGGGGACAGACCTACGAGCAGTACTTC.